The clone carrying this T cell receptor beta chain was detected ten times or more. Trimming pared 4 bases from V and 6 bases from J, leaving 4 bases between. The CDR3 totals 12 residues. Germline V CDR1 and CDR2: MNHEY, SVGAGI. The data were obtained in a study of blood T cell repertoires in COVID-19. Turning to the study itself: Donors in the United States, Italy and Spain gave samples during acute or convalescent COVID-19. In each case, the material was cDNA or gDNA derived from T cells, B-cell-depleted T cells, or PBMCs.

Sequencing used immunoSEQ multiplex PCR; TCRdb keeps in-frame clones, though not all of them. There are about 290,000 clones in the sample; around 85% occur only once, and 4% to 5% lies in the top ten. V and J are TRBV6-5 and TRBJ1-6; D gene unclear. The sample comprised peripheral blood. The TCR was taken from a woman between 50 and 59 years old with active or convalescent COVID-19. In nucleotides, the CDR3 is TGTGCCAGCAGTTTCCTTAATTCACCCCTCCACTTT. It encodes CASSFLNSPLHF.